Below are 23 T cell receptor beta chains sequenced from a single sample in a study of blood T cell repertoires in COVID-19. Profiled with immunoSEQ multiplex PCR; TCRdb holds only in-frame clones, not every one. The data contain under 130,000 clones, about 75% of them singletons. The sequenced material came from peripheral blood. All receptors derive from a man older than 75 with acute or convalescent COVID-19.

This clone was seen a few times. Written as DNA, the CDR3 is TGTGCCAGCACTCCAGGGGGCCAGGGGGACACTGAAGCTTTCTTT. Translation gives CASTPGGQGDTEAFF. The chain carries TRBV28 and TRBJ1-1; 8 nucleotides match TRBD1. The CDR3 spans 15 residues. After removal of 7 bases from V and 3 bases from J, the junction contained 10 bases not matched to a gene. Germline CDR1 MDHEN, CDR2 SYDVKM.

J is TRBJ1-4 and V is TRBV25-1, with D possibly being TRBD1 (5 bases). This CDR3 has 16 amino acids. The germline V and J ends were trimmed by 2 bases and 10 bases, with 20 bases remaining between them. The germline CDR1 and CDR2 sequences are MGHDK and SYGVNS. CDR3 DNA: TGTGCCAGCAGTGAAGTGGGGCTGGGAAGTAGGGGAAAACTGTTTTTT. Translated, it gives CASSEVGLGSRGKLFF.

The gene calls are TRBV7-9 and TRBJ1-1, with a possible D match to TRBD1 (6 bases). Germline V gene lookup returns CDR1 SEHNR and CDR2 FQNEAQ (reference sequence). The CDR3 extends over 12 amino acids. Trimming cost V 5 bases and J 8 bases, with 12 bases left between them. The CDR3 sequence: CASSRPDREAFF. The CDR3 DNA is TGTGCCAGCAGCCGACCTGACAGGGAAGCTTTCTTT.

The chain combines TRBV4-1 with TRBJ2-1; D possibly corresponds to TRBD2 (5 bases). This CDR3 is built from 13 residues. Trimming removed 5 bases at V and 6 bases at J, with 11 bases between. Germline-derived CDR1 and CDR2 are MGHRA and YSYEKL. DNA of the CDR3: TGCGCCAGCAGCAAAGGGAGCACCAATGAGCAGTTCTTC. The encoded protein is CASSKGSTNEQFF.

This clone showed up just once. This rearrangement joins TRBV4-3 to TRBJ2-3; D may be TRBD2 (5 bases). CDR1 LGHNA and CDR2 YSLEER come from the germline V gene. This CDR3 contains 17 residues. V lost 3 bases and J lost 0, with 16 bases in between. This CDR3 reads CASSQRIPAVSTDTQYF. DNA of the CDR3: TGCGCCAGCAGCCAGCGAATTCCAGCGGTGAGCACAGATACGCAGTATTTT.

The rearrangement uses TRBV20-1 and TRBJ1-5, with 8 bases that match TRBD1. The germline V gene encodes CDR1 DFQATT and CDR2 SNEGSKA (reference sequence). Trimming took 3 bases from V and 6 from J; bases not matched to a gene: 16. This CDR3 comprises 17 residues. CDR3 nucleotides: TGCAGTGCTAGTTCTGGCCAGGGGGCCGGTTTGAGTCAGCCCCAGCATTTT. As protein: CSASSGQGAGLSQPQHF.

The chain recombines TRBV7-8 with TRBJ2-1, with D possibly matching TRBD2 (6 bases). CDR3 length equals 13 residues. Germline CDR1 SGHVS, CDR2 FQNEAQ. Trimming shortened V by 3 bases and J by 6 bases, and 9 bases separated the two germline ends. CDR3 protein: CASSFGGGNEQFF. DNA for the CDR3: TGTGCCAGCAGCTTCGGGGGAGGCAATGAGCAGTTCTTC.

The chain carries TRBV5-4 and TRBJ2-3; a possible D gene is TRBD2 (5 bases). Deletions cut 1 base from V and 4 bases from J, with 16 bases between. CDR3 size: 16 residues. CDR1 and CDR2 (germline): SGHNT, YYREEE (reference sequence). The CDR3 DNA reads as TGTGCCAGCAGCTTGCAAACCCCAGCGGCGGCAGATACGCAGTATTTT. This sequence encodes CASSLQTPAAADTQYF.

The gene calls are TRBV18 and TRBJ1-1; D remains unclear. CDR1 and CDR2 from the germline V gene are KGHSH and LQKENI. The length of the CDR3 is 14 residues. V lost 2 bases, J lost 2 bases, and 9 bases lay in between. As DNA, the CDR3 is TGTGCCAGCTCACCATTCAGTGTCAACACTGAAGCTTTCTTT. Its translation: CASSPFSVNTEAFF.

Written as DNA, the CDR3 is TGTGCCATCAGTGATACAACCTATGGCTACACCTTC. Encoded protein: CAISDTTYGYTF. This chain links TRBV10-3 with TRBJ1-2; D is unresolved. Between the trimmed V and J ends, which lost 3 bases and 4 bases, there was a span of 6 bases. Germline loops: CDR1 ENHRY, CDR2 SYGVKD. CDR3 size: 12 residues.

This clone has a handful of counts. This chain links TRBV28 with TRBJ1-4, with no clear D. The CDR3 totals 13 residues. V dropped 3 bases and J dropped 8 bases, with 10 bases sitting between them. The germline gives CDR1 MDHEN, CDR2 SYDVKM. CDR3 coding DNA: TGTGCCAGCAGTTTGCGTGGGGAGGAAAAACTGTTTTTT. It translates to CASSLRGEEKLFF.

The J gene is TRBJ2-3, the V gene TRBV5-1, with 9 positions matching TRBD2. With 4 bases clipped from V and 3 bases from J, the junction kept 9 bases outside the gene matches. CDR3 length equals 16 residues. In germline, CDR1 is SGHRS, CDR2 YFSETQ. The DNA of the CDR3 is TGCGCCAGCAGCCCCCGGGGTAGCGGGAGAACAGATACGCAGTATTTT. It encodes CASSPRGSGRTDTQYF.

Regarding this clone: The sample has other DNA sequences that encode this CDR3 too. This chain links TRBV29-1 with TRBJ1-1; 7 bases are shared with TRBD1. This CDR3 region has 12 residues. CDR1 is SQVTM, CDR2 ANQGSEA, per germline. V shed 4 bases, J shed 1 base, and the junction held 0 bases outside the gene matches. DNA for the CDR3: TGCAGCGTTGGACAGGGGAACACTGAAGCTTTCTTT. Protein product: CSVGQGNTEAFF.

The chain carries TRBV2 and TRBJ2-1; 13 nucleotides agree with TRBD2. This CDR3 is 14 amino acids long. The germline CDR1 and CDR2 sequences are SNHLY and FYNNEI. V lost 6 bases to trimming and J lost 12 bases; unmatched junction nucleotides: 8. For the CDR3, the DNA is TGTGCCAGCAGAGGGGGGACTAGCGGGACCAGGCAGTTCTTC. It yields the protein CASRGGTSGTRQFF. Full variable domain (missing parts from reference TRBV2 and TRBJ2-1): EPEVTQTPSHQVTQMGQEVILRCVPISNHLYFYWYRQILGQKVEFLVSFYNNEISEKSEIFDDQFSVERPDGSNFTLKIRSTKLEDSAMYFCASRGGTSGTRQFFGPGTRLTVL.

This clone was observed once. This chain links TRBV28 with TRBJ1-6; D possibly corresponds to TRBD1 (6 bases). The CDR3 totals 17 residues. The germline V gene encodes CDR1 MDHEN and CDR2 SYDVKM. V lost 4 bases and J lost 0, with 13 bases in between. CDR3 bases: TGTGCCAGCAGTTCCCAGGGGTACGACTCCTATAATTCACCCCTCCACTTT. This sequence encodes CASSSQGYDSYNSPLHF.

The chain combines TRBV11-2 with TRBJ1-6; D gene unclear. The CDR3 is 14 amino acids. V was pared by 5 bases and J by 9 bases, with 14 bases between. Germline CDR1 reads SGHAT; CDR2 reads FQNNGV. CDR3: CASSARVRGSPLHF. The CDR3 region has the DNA TGTGCCAGCAGCGCAAGAGTACGGGGTTCACCCCTCCACTTT.

The genes are TRBV20-1 and TRBJ2-5; 12 positions agree with TRBD2. CDR3 size: 19 residues. Germline lookup yields CDR1 DFQATT and CDR2 SNEGSKA (reference sequence). V was pared by 3 bases and J by 5 bases, with 19 bases of the junction left unmatched. This chain's CDR3 is CSASSRGGLAGQGAETQYF. The CDR3, as DNA: TGCAGTGCTAGTAGTCGGGGCGGACTAGCGGGACAAGGCGCGGAGACCCAGTACTTC.

The chain has TRBV4-3 and TRBJ1-5; D is unclear. Germline CDR1 and CDR2: LGHNA and YSLEER. The V gene lost 1 base and the J gene lost 4 bases, with 14 bases spanning the gap. CDR3 length equals 16 residues. CDR3 amino acids: CASSQAHGPPNQPQHF. CDR3 DNA sequence: TGCGCCAGCAGCCAAGCCCATGGGCCCCCGAATCAGCCCCAGCATTTT.

J is TRBJ2-2 and V is TRBV27; D ambiguous. V was trimmed by 4 bases and J by 7 bases, leaving 10 bases between them. This CDR3 comprises 13 residues. CDR1 is MNHEY, CDR2 SMNVEV, per germline (reference sequence). The CDR3 reads CASSSGRGGELFF. CDR3 DNA: TGTGCCAGCAGTTCTGGTCGCGGCGGGGAGCTGTTTTTT.

At least ten counts were recorded for this clone. The chain recombines TRBV11-2 with TRBJ2-1; D is perhaps TRBD2 (6 bases). Germline CDR1 reads SGHAT; CDR2 reads FQNNGV. V shed 4 bases and J shed 8 bases, with 9 bases lying between them. The CDR3 spans 12 residues. As DNA, the CDR3 is TGTGCCAGCAGCTCATGGGACTATGAGCAGTTCTTC. This gives the protein CASSSWDYEQFF.

V gene TRBV3-1 (or the pseudogene TRBV3-2) combines with J gene TRBJ2-3, with TRBD2 matching 9 bases. There are 16 residues in the CDR3. In germline, CDR1 is LGHDT, CDR2 YNNKEL (reference sequence). Losses at the gene ends were 4 bases for V and 8 bases for J; bases not matched to a gene: 13. In DNA, the CDR3 is TGTGCCAGCAGCCCCACCCAGACTAGCGGTTTTCCTACGCAGTATTTT. It translates to CASSPTQTSGFPTQYF.

The chain has TRBV6-1 and TRBJ2-7; perhaps TRBD2 as D (6 bases). Germline V gives CDR1 MNHNS, CDR2 SASEGT. V shed 1 base and J shed 1 base, with 11 bases lying between them. The CDR3 contains 15 residues. CDR3 nucleotides: TGTGCCAGCAGTGAAGGGCGGGGTCCTTCCTACGAGCAGTACTTC. Amino acids: CASSEGRGPSYEQYF.

Only one count was recorded for this clone. This rearrangement joins TRBV28 to TRBJ2-7, with 8 nucleotides matching TRBD1. The CDR3 is 15 residues long. Germline CDR1 and CDR2: MDHEN and SYDVKM. Losses at the gene ends were 2 bases for V and 9 bases for J; bases not matched to a gene: 12. CDR3 DNA sequence: TGTGCCAGCAGTTTAGGGGGGACAGGCTCCACCGGGCAGTACTTC. This sequence encodes CASSLGGTGSTGQYF. The variable domain in full, completed from reference TRBV28 and TRBJ2-7, reads DVKVTQSSRYLVKRTGEKVFLECVQDMDHENMFWYRQDPGLGLRLIYFSYDVKMKEKGDIPEGYSVSREKKERFSLILESASTNQTSMYLCASSLGGTGSTGQYFGPGTRLTVT.